What follows is one TCR beta chain and its context. The data were taken from a study of identical twins. One entry per CDR3 protein results from TCRdb running MiXCR on the 5' RACE reads. The table shows some 630,000 distinct CDR3 sequences, with under 8.5% occurring only once. The V gene lost 2 bases and the J gene lost 0 bases, with 10 bases spanning the gap. The CDR3 length is 15 residues. These data were also reused for a study on yellow fever vaccine responses in identical twins.

This rearrangement joins TRBV12-3 or TRBV12-4 to TRBJ2-5, with D possibly being TRBD2 (6 bases). This receptor was identified in a woman in her late teens or twenties in good health. Sample: PBMCs. Here the CDR3 reads CASSLLSGYQETQYF. The CDR3, as DNA: TGTGCCAGCAGTTTATTAAGCGGGTACCAAGAGACCCAGTACTTC.